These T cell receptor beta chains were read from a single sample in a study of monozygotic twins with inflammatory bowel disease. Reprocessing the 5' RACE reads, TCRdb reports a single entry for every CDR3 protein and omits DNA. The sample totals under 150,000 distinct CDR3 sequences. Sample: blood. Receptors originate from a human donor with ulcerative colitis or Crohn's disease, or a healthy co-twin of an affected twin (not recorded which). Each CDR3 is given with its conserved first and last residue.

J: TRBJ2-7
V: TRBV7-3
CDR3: CASSLTPPPPAGYEQYF

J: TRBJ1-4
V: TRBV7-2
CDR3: CASSRGVEKLFF

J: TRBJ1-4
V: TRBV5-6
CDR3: CASSLGSWTQNEKLFF

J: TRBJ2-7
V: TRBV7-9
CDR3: CASSPSRDRRSDEQYF

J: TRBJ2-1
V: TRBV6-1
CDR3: CASSEFTGYNEQFF

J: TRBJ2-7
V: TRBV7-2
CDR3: CASSYRRESYEQYF

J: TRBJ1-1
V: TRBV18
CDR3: CASSPGTASNTEAFF

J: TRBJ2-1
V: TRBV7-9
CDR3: CASSRAGTLNNEQFF

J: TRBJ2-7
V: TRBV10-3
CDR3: CAISESRGTSEQYF

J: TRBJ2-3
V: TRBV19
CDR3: CASTRGAGGTGVTDTQYF

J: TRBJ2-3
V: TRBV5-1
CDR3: CASSLRADTDTQYF

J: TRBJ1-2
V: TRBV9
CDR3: CASSAFPPEQGYYGYTF

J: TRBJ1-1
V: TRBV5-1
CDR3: CASSLTPTEAFF

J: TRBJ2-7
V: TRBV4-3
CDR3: CASSQGPSAEQYF

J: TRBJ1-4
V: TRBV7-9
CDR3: CASSSGSGGGKLFF

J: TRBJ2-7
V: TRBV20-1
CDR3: CSLVGPAREQYF

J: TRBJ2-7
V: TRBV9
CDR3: CASSTTGIAYEQYF

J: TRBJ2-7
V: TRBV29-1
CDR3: CSVEAPLAASYEQYF

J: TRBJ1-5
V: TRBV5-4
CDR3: CASSLDEQPQHF

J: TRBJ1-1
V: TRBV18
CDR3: CASNPPRGGNTEAFF

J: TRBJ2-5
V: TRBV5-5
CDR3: CASTRDGTRETQYF

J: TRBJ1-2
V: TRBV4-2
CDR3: CASSQETGFSGYTF

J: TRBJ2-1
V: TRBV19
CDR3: CDSSSRDSGGNEQFF

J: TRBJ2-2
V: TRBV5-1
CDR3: CASSYGQGTNTGELFF

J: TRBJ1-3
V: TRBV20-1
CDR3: CSARRGLSGNTIYF

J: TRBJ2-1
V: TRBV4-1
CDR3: CASSQVIALPGPSLSSYNEQFF

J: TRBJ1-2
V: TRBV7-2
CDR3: CASSFAGQGNYGYTF

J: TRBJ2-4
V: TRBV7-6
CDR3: CASSLGAGQGMNIQYF

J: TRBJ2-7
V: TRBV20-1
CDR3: CSARRDRGGYEQYF

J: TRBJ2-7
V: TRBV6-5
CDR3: CASSYFPPGATTYEQYF

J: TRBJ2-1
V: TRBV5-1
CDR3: CASSGPGGSFWEQFF

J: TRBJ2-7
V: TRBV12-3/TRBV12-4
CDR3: CASSPGQLFYEQYF

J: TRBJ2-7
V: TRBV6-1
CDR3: CASRTGASYYEQYF

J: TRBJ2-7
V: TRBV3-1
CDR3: CASSQYQGVYEQYF

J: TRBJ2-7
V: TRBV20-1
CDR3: CSARDSSGGQYF

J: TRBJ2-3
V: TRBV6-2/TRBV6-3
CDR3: CASSRPDSIKQYF

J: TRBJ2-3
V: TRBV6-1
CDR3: CASKDPETGGVTDTQYF

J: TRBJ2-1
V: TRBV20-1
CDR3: CSARGGSAYNEQFF

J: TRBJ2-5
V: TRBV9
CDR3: CASSASGGGHEETQYF

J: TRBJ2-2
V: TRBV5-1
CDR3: CASSASYTGELFF

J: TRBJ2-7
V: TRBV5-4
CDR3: CASSFDRGSQQYF

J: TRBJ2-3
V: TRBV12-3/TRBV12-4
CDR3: CASSLAPYGRGLTDTQYF

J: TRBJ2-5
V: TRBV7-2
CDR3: CASSPVGGPRGETQYF

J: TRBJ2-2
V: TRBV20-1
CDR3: CSARIVPGQAGGELFF

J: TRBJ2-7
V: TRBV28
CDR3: CASNPVAGEQYF

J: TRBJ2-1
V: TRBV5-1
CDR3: CASSTGSSEQFF

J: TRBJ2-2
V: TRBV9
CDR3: CASSGATVNTGELFF